One sample yielded the 4 T cell receptor beta chains listed below, sequenced in a study of shared clonotypes between healthy human individuals. Some clones are missing from TCRdb's copy, which holds only in-frame ones; the method was immunoSEQ multiplex PCR. The repertoire holds over a million clones, with approximately 98.5% as singletons. The sample consisted of naive CD4+ T cells sorted from blood. Sample subset: CD45RA+ positively selected. These receptors were collected from a young man in good health.

This chain connects TRBV7-8 to TRBJ1-1; D is unresolved. The CDR3 spans 15 residues. Deletions cut 4 bases from V and 4 bases from J, with 16 bases between. Germline lookup yields CDR1 SGHVS and CDR2 FQNEAQ. The CDR3, as DNA: TGTGCCAGCAGCTCGGGTCGGGGTCCGGGCACTGAAGCTTTCTTT. Residues: CASSSGRGPGTEAFF.

The chain combines TRBV27 with TRBJ2-1; the match to TRBD2 covers 7 bases. V dropped 2 bases and J dropped 4; count of bases not matched to a gene: 2. CDR1 is MNHEY and CDR2 is SMNVEV in the germline V gene (reference sequence). The CDR3 runs 14 residues. CDR3 DNA sequence: TGTGCCAGCAGTTTAAGCGGGGATTACAATGAGCAGTTCTTC. This encodes CASSLSGDYNEQFF.

CDR3 sequence (DNA): TGTGCCAGCAGAATTCAGGGTACTAGCACAGATACGCAGTATTTT. Translated: CASRIQGTSTDTQYF. The chain couples TRBV11-2 to TRBJ2-3, with D perhaps TRBD1 (5 bases). CDR1 SGHAT and CDR2 FQNNGV come from the germline V gene. There are 15 residues in the CDR3. With 6 bases removed from V and 0 bases from J, the gap between germline ends came to 13 bases.

The gene calls are TRBV7-9 and TRBJ2-2; 7 bases align to TRBD1. This CDR3 is 13 amino acids long. Per the germline V gene, CDR1 is SEHNR and CDR2 is FQNEAQ (reference sequence). V dropped 4 bases and J dropped 5; count of bases not matched to a gene: 1. As DNA, the CDR3 is TGTGCCAGCAGCTCACAGGGGACCGGGGAGCTGTTTTTT. Translating it yields CASSSQGTGELFF. The full variable domain, in which reference TRBV7-9 and TRBJ2-2 provide the parts outside the CDR3, is DTGVSQNPRHKITKRGQNVTFRCDPISEHNRLYWYRQTLGQGPEFLTYFQNEAQLEKSRLLSDRFSAERPKGSFSTLEIQRTEQGDSAMYLCASSSQGTGELFFGEGSRLTVL.